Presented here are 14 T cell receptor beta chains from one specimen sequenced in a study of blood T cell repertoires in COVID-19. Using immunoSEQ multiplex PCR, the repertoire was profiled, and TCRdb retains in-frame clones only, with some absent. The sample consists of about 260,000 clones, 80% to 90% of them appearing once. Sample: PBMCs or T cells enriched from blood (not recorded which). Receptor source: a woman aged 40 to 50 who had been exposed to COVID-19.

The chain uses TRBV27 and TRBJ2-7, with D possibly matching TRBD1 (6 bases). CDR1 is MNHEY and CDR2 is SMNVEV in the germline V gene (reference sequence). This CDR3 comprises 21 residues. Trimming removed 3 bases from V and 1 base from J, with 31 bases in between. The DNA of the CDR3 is TGTGCCAGCAGTTTTCGATTGTCGTCAGGGGCGGCGACCCACCTTTCCTACGAGCAGTACTTC. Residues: CASSFRLSSGAATHLSYEQYF.

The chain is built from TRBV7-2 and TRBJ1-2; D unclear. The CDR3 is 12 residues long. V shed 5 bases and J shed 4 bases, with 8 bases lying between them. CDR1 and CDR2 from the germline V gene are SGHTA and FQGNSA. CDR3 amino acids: CASSTSPYGYTF. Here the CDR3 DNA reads TGTGCCAGCAGCACCAGTCCCTATGGCTACACCTTC.

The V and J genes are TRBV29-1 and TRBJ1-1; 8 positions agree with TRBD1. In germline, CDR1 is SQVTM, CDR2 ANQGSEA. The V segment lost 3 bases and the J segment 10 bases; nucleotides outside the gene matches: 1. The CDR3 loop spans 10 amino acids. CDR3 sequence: CSVDTGGAFF. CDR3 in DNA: TGCAGCGTTGATACAGGGGGAGCTTTCTTT.

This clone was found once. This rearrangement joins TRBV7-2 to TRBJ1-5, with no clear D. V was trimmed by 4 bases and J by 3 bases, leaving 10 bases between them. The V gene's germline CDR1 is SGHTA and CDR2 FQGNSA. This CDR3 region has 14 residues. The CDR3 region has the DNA TGTGCCAGCAGCTACCGGGAAACCAATCAGCCCCAGCATTTT. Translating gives CASSYRETNQPQHF.

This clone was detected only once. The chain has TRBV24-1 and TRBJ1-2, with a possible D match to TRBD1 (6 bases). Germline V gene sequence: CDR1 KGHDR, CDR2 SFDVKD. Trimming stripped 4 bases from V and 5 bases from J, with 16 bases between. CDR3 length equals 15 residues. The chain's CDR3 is CATSDRRGTRYGYTF. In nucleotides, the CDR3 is TGTGCCACCAGTGACCGCAGGGGCACTAGATATGGCTACACCTTC.

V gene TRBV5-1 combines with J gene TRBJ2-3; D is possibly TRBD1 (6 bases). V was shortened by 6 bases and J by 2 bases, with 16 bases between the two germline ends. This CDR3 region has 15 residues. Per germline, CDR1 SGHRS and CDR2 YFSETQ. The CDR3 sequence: CASKYFQGFTDTQYF. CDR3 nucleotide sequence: TGCGCCAGCAAGTATTTTCAGGGGTTCACAGATACGCAGTATTTT.

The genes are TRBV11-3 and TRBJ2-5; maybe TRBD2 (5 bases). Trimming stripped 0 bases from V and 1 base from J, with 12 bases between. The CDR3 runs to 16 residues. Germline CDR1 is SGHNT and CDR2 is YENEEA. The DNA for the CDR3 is TGTGCCAGCAGCTTAGAGGGAGCCCACGCCCAAGAGACCCAGTACTTC. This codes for CASSLEGAHAQETQYF. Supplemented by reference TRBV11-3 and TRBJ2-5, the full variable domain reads EAGVVQSPRYKIIEKKQPVAFWCNPISGHNTLYWYLQNLGQGPELLIRYENEEAVDDSQLPKDRFSAERLKGVDSTLKIQPAELGDSAVYLCASSLEGAHAQETQYFGPGTRLLVL.

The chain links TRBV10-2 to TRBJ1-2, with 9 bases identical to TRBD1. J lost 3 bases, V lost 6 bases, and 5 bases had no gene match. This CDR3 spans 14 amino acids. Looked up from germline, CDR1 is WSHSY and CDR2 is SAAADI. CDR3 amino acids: CASRDTGGYYGYTF. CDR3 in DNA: TGCGCCAGCAGGGATACAGGGGGCTACTATGGCTACACCTTC.

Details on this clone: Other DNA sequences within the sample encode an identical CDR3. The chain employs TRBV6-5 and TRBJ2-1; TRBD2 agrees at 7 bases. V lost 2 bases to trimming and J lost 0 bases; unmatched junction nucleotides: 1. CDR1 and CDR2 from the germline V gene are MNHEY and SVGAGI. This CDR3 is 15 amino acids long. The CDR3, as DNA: TGTGCCAGCAGTTACCGCGGGAGCTCCTACAATGAGCAGTTCTTC. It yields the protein CASSYRGSSYNEQFF.

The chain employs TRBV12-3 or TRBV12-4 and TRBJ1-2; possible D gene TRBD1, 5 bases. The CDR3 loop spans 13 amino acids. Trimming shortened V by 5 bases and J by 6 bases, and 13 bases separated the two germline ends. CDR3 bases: TGTGCCAGCAGTGTCGGGGGACCGGATGGCTACACCTTC. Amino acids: CASSVGGPDGYTF.

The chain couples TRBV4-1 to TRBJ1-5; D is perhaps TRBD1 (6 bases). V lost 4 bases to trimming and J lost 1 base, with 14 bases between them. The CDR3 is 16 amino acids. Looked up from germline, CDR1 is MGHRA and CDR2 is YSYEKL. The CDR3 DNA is TGCGCCAGCAGCCCAGGGGCCAGGGGAAGCAATCAGCCCCAGCATTTT. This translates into CASSPGARGSNQPQHF.

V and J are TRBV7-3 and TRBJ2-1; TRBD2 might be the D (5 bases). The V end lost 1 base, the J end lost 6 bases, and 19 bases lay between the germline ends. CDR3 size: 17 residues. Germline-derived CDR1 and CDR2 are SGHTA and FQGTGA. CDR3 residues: CASSLNSPGLAANEQFF. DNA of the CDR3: TGTGCCAGCAGCTTAAATAGTCCGGGTCTAGCCGCCAATGAGCAGTTCTTC.

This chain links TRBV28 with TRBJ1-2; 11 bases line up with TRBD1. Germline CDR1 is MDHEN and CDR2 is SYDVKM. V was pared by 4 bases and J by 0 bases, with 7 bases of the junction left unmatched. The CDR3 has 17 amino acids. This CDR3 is CASSSWDRGMANYGYTF. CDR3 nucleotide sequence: TGTGCCAGCAGTTCCTGGGACAGGGGGATGGCTAACTATGGCTACACCTTC.

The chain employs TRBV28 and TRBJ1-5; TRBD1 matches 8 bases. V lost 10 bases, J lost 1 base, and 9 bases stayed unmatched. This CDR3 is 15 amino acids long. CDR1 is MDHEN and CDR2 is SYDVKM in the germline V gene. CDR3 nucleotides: TGTGCCACCAGATTCTCAGGGGGCAGCAATCAGCCCCAGCATTTT. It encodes CATRFSGGSNQPQHF.